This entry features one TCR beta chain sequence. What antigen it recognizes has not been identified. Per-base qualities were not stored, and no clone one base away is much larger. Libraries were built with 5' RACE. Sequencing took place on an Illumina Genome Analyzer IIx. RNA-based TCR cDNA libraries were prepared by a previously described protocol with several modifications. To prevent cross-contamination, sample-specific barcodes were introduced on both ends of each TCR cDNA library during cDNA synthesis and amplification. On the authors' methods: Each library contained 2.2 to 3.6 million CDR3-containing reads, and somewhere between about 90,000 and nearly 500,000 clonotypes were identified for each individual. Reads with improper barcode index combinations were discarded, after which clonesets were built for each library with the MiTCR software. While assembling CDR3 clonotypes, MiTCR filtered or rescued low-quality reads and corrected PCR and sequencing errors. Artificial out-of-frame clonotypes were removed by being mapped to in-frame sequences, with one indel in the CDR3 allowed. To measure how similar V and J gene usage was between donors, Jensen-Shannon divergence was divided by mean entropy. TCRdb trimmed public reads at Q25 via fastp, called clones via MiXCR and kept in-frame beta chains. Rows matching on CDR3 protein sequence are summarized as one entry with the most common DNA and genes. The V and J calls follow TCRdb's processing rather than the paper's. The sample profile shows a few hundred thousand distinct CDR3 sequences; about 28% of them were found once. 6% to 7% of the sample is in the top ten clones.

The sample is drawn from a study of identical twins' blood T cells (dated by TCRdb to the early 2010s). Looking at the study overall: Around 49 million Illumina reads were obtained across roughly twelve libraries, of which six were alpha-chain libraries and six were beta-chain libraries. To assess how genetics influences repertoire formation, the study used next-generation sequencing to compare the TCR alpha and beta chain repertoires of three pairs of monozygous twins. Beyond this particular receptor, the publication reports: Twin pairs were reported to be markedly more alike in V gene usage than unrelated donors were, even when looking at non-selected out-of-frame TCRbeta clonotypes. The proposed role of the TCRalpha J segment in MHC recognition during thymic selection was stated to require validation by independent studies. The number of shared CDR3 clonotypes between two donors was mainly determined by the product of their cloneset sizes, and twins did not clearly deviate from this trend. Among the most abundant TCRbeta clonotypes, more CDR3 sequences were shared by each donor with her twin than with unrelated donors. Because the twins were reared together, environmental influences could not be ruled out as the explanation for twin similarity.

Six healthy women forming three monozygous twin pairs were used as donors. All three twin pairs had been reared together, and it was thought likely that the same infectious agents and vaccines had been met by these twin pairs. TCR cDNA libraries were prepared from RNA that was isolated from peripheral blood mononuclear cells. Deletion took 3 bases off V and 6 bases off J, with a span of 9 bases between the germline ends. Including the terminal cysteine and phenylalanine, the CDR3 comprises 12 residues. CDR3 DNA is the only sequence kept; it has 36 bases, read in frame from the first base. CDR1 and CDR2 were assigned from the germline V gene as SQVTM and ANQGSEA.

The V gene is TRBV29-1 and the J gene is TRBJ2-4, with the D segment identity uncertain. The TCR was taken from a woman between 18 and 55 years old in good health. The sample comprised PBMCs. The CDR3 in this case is CSVEGRANIQYF. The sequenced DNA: TGCAGCGTTGAGGGTAGGGCAAACATTCAGTACTTC.